The next 15 T cell receptor beta chains were all read from a single sample in a study of cytomegalovirus exposure and HLA in healthy donors. The PCR made use of 60 Vbeta and 13 Jbeta primers. Sequenced by immunoSEQ multiplex PCR; TCRdb stores in-frame clones only, minus some. The sample has about 190,000 clones, over 80% seen once. Specimen: PBMCs. The source is a man in his fifties in good health and CMV-seronegative.

This chain uses TRBV19 with TRBJ1-5, with 11 bases that match TRBD1. The CDR3 is made up of 16 amino acids. V lost 5 bases to trimming and J lost 3 bases; unmatched junction nucleotides: 6. Germline CDR1 reads LNHDA; CDR2 reads SQIVND (reference sequence). DNA for the CDR3: TGTGCCAGTAGTCCGTCGGACAGGGGGCTCAATCAGCCCCAGCATTTT. Translating it yields CASSPSDRGLNQPQHF.

The chain couples TRBV5-4 to TRBJ2-7, with 8 bases matching TRBD1. The germline CDR1 and CDR2 sequences are SGHNT and YYREEE (reference sequence). This CDR3 contains 14 residues. V was pared by 0 bases and J by 6 bases, with 5 bases of the junction left unmatched. The CDR3 DNA reads as TGTGCCAGCAGCTTGGCTCAGGGGGCAGGCGAGCAGTACTTC. It translates to CASSLAQGAGEQYF.

This clone was seen only a few times. This chain links TRBV2 with TRBJ2-7; 9 bases line up with TRBD2. CDR1 and CDR2 from the germline V gene are SNHLY and FYNNEI. This CDR3 has 17 residues. J gave up 0 bases and V 6 bases, and 12 bases lay outside the gene matches. The CDR3 region is CASSQITSGPSSYEQYF. The CDR3 DNA follows: TGTGCCAGCAGCCAGATTACTAGCGGGCCGAGCTCCTACGAGCAGTACTTC.

The chain uses TRBV27 and TRBJ2-5; 8 bases are a match to TRBD1. The DNA matches TRBJ2-7 better at its end, which makes the J call doubtful. The V gene's germline CDR1 is MNHEY and CDR2 SMNVEV (reference sequence). The CDR3 loop spans 13 amino acids. Here the CDR3 reads CASSSDRAYEQYF. DNA for the CDR3: TGTGCCAGCAGTTCGGACAGGGCCTACGAGCAGTACTTC.

This clone came up a few times. This chain connects TRBV7-3 to TRBJ2-7; 9 nucleotides line up with TRBD1. The germline V gene encodes CDR1 SGHTA and CDR2 FQGTGA. The trim removed 3 bases at V and 2 bases at J, leaving 5 bases unmatched. The CDR3 length is 15 residues. The CDR3 nucleotides read TGTGCCAGCAGCTTGGACAGGGGTCCCGCCTACGAGCAGTACTTC. This codes for CASSLDRGPAYEQYF.

The rearrangement uses TRBV4-3 and TRBJ2-5; 9 bases line up with TRBD2. The CDR3 length is 19 residues. In germline, CDR1 is LGHNA, CDR2 YSLEER. Trimming took 0 bases from V and 3 from J; bases not matched to a gene: 14. For the CDR3, the DNA is TGCGCCAGCAGCCAAGATGAGGATACTAGCGGGTCTGATGAAGAGACCCAGTACTTC. Amino acids: CASSQDEDTSGSDEETQYF.

The sample holds a few counts of this clone. This sequence joins TRBV4-2 and TRBJ1-3, with a weak D call TRBD1 (6 bases). The CDR3 runs 17 residues. V lost 3 bases and J 2 bases, leaving 17 bases between the germline ends. Germline assignment: CDR1 LGHNA and CDR2 YNFKEQ. The CDR3 nucleotides read TGTGCCAGCAGCCAGTTCCTGGGGGGGCAAACTGGAAACACCATATATTTT. As protein: CASSQFLGGQTGNTIYF.

The chain uses TRBV6-1 and TRBJ2-3; tentative D call: TRBD2 (5 bases). The germline CDR1 and CDR2 sequences are MNHNS and SASEGT. Trimming shortened V by 11 bases and J by 1 base, and 19 bases separated the two germline ends. The CDR3 is made up of 15 amino acids. The CDR3 reads CASRFGVTGTDTQYF. The CDR3 DNA reads TGTGCCTCTCGGTTCGGGGTCACGGGCACAGATACGCAGTATTTT.

The chain carries TRBV7-9 and TRBJ2-5; 11 positions agree with TRBD2. Germline V gives CDR1 SEHNR, CDR2 FQNEAQ (reference sequence). V was pared by 3 bases and J by 6 bases, with 3 bases of the junction left unmatched. The CDR3 runs 14 residues. CDR3 sequence: CASSLTSGVKTQYF. CDR3 DNA: TGTGCCAGCAGCTTGACTAGCGGGGTAAAGACCCAGTACTTC. Variable domain in full (rest from reference TRBV7-9 and TRBJ2-5): DTGVSQNPRHKITKRGQNVTFRCDPISEHNRLYWYRQTLGQGPEFLTYFQNEAQLEKSRLLSDRFSAERPKGSFSTLEIQRTEQGDSAMYLCASSLTSGVKTQYFGPGTRLLVL.

The chain links TRBV19 to TRBJ1-1; D is ambiguous. Germline assignment: CDR1 LNHDA and CDR2 SQIVND (reference sequence). CDR3 size: 13 residues. With 7 bases removed from V and 0 bases from J, the gap between germline ends came to 9 bases. CDR3 protein: CASTRRVNTEAFF. DNA for the CDR3: TGTGCCAGTACCCGCCGAGTGAACACTGAAGCTTTCTTT. The whole variable domain, filled in from reference TRBV19 and TRBJ1-1, reads DGGITQSPKYLFRKEGQNVTLSCEQNLNHDAMYWYRQDPGQGLRLIYYSQIVNDFQKGDIAEGYSVSREKKESFPLTVTSAQKNPTAFYLCASTRRVNTEAFFGQGTRLTVV.

The V call is TRBV7-8, the J call TRBJ1-1, with unresolved D. V dropped 3 bases and J dropped 0 bases, with 11 bases sitting between them. The germline CDR1 and CDR2 sequences are SGHVS and FQNEAQ. The CDR3 sequence is 15 residues long. The CDR3 loop reads CASSFLAQVNTEAFF. The CDR3 bases are TGTGCCAGCAGCTTCCTCGCTCAGGTGAACACTGAAGCTTTCTTT. Using reference TRBV7-8 and TRBJ1-1 for the parts outside the CDR3, the full variable domain is GAGVSQSPRYKVAKRGQDVALRCDPISGHVSLFWYQQALGQGPEFLTYFQNEAQLDKSGLPSDRFFAERPEGSVSTLKIQRTQQEDSAVYLCASSFLAQVNTEAFFGQGTRLTVV.

The rearrangement joins TRBV7-9 to TRBJ2-1; 12 nucleotides agree with TRBD1. This CDR3 spans 16 amino acids. V gave up 5 bases and J gave up 8 bases; unmatched junction bases: 10. The germline CDR1 and CDR2 sequences are SEHNR and FQNEAQ (reference sequence). In DNA form, the CDR3 reads TGTGCCAGCAGCCATACGGCGGGACAGGGGGCCTATGAGCAGTTCTTC. Translation gives CASSHTAGQGAYEQFF.

The CDR3 spells CASSCGRDHGRERNTEAFF. The CDR3 DNA follows: TGTGCCAGCAGCTGCGGGAGGGACCATGGAAGGGAACGGAACACTGAAGCTTTCTTT. V gene TRBV21-1 combines with J gene TRBJ1-1. TRBV21-1 is described as a pseudogene. CDR3 length: 19 residues.

V gene TRBV28 combines with J gene TRBJ2-5, with a tentative D call TRBD1 (5 bases). Trimming stripped 10 bases from V and 10 bases from J, with 25 bases between. The CDR3 covers 14 residues. Per the germline V gene, CDR1 is MDHEN and CDR2 is SYDVKM. CDR3 loop: CATRGAGSSPVQYF. The CDR3 nucleotides are TGTGCCACCCGTGGGGCAGGGTCAAGTCCTGTCCAGTACTTC.

V and J are TRBV4-2 and TRBJ1-3; D call uncertain. V lost 3 bases and J 0 bases, leaving 9 bases between the germline ends. Looked up from germline, CDR1 is LGHNA and CDR2 is YNFKEQ. The CDR3 loop spans 15 amino acids. CDR3 in DNA: TGTGCCAGCAGCCACACAGCAGCCTCTGGAAACACCATATATTTT. This encodes CASSHTAASGNTIYF.